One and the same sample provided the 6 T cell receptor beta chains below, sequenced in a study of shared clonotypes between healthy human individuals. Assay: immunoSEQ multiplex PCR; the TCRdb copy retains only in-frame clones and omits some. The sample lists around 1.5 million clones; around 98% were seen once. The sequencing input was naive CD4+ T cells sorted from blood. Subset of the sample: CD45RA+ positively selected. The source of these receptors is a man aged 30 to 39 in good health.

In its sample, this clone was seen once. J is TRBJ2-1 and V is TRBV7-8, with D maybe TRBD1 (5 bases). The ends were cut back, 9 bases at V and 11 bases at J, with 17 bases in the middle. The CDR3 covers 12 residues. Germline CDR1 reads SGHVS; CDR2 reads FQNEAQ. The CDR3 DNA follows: TGTGCCAGTGGGGCAACCTTGGGGAAGCAGTTCTTC. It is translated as CASGATLGKQFF.

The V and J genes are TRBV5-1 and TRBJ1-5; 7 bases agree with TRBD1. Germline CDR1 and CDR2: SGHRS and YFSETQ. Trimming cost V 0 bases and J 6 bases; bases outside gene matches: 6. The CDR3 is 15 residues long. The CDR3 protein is CASSLAGTASQPQHF. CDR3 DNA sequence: TGCGCCAGCAGCTTGGCCGGGACAGCGAGTCAGCCCCAGCATTTT.

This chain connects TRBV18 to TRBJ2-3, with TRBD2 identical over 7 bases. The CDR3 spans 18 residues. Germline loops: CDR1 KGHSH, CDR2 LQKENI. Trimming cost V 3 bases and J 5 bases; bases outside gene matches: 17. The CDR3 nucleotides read TGTGCCAGCTCACCGGGAGCATCCGGCCGGGAGGTCGGAGATACGCAGTATTTT. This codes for CASSPGASGREVGDTQYF. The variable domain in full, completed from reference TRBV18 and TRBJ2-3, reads NAGVMQNPRHLVRRRGQEARLRCSPMKGHSHVYWYRQLPEEGLKFMVYLQKENIIDESGMPKERFSAEFPKEGPSILRIQQVVRGDSAAYFCASSPGASGREVGDTQYFGPGTRLTVL.

Written as DNA, the CDR3 is TGTGCCAGCAGCGACAGACGACAGGGGGCGCGAGAGACCCAGTACTTC. Its protein product is CASSDRRQGARETQYF. The chain employs TRBV2 and TRBJ2-5, with 10 bases lining up with TRBD1. Germline V gene sequence: CDR1 SNHLY, CDR2 FYNNEI. The CDR3 consists of 16 residues. Losses at the gene ends were 6 bases for V and 4 bases for J; bases not matched to a gene: 11.

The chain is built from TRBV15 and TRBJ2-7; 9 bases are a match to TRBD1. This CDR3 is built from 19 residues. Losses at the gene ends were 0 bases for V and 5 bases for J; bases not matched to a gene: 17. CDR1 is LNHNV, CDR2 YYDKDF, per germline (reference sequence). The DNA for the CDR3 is TGTGCCACCAGCAGAGATTCCCCCACAACGCGGGACAGGGTCCACGAGCAGTACTTC. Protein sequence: CATSRDSPTTRDRVHEQYF. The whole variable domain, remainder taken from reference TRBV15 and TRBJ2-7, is DAMVIQNPRYQVTQFGKPVTLSCSQTLNHNVMYWYQQKSSQAPKLLFHYYDKDFNNEADTPDNFQSRRPNTSFCFLDIRSPGLGDTAMYLCATSRDSPTTRDRVHEQYFGPGTRLTVT.

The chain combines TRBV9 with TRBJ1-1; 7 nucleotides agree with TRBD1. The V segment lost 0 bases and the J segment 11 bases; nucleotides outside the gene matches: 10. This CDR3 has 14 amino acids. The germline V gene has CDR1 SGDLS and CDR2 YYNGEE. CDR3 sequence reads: CASSVASETGRAFF. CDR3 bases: TGTGCCAGCAGCGTAGCTTCCGAGACAGGGAGGGCTTTCTTT.